Each of the 7 T cell receptor beta chains below was sequenced from the same sample in a study of T cells after yellow fever vaccination. MiXCR was run by TCRdb on the 5' RACE reads, yielding one entry per CDR3 protein. The sample has 500,000 to 650,000 distinct CDR3 sequences, roughly 12% seen once. The sequenced sample was PBMCs, obtained on the day of the yellow fever booster vaccination. Source of these receptors: a man aged 30 to 39 who received the YFV17D yellow fever vaccine.

The chain recombines TRBV7-2 with TRBJ2-3; D might be TRBD1 (5 bases). The CDR3 extends over 15 amino acids. The V and J ends lost 4 bases and 2 bases respectively, with 13 bases between them. Looked up from germline, CDR1 is SGHTA and CDR2 is FQGNSA. Here the CDR3 DNA reads TGTGCCAGCAGCTCGTGGGTTGGGGCCACAGATACGCAGTATTTT. It encodes CASSSWVGATDTQYF.

This clonotype came up a few times. The CDR3 sequence is CSAPLAGGTYEQYF. DNA for the CDR3: TGCAGTGCCCCCCTAGCGGGAGGGACCTACGAGCAGTACTTC. The chain employs TRBV20-1 and TRBJ2-7, with 12 bases identical to TRBD2. The CDR3 runs 14 residues. The germline gives CDR1 DFQATT, CDR2 SNEGSKA (reference sequence). J gave up 2 bases and V 6 bases, and 5 bases lay outside the gene matches.

The CDR3 coding sequence is TGCAGTGCTAGTCCGACGAGCAATCAGCCCCAGCATTTT. Protein product: CSASPTSNQPQHF. This chain links TRBV20-1 with TRBJ1-5, with D unresolved. The CDR3 contains 13 residues. Germline lookup yields CDR1 DFQATT and CDR2 SNEGSKA (reference sequence). V was shortened by 3 bases and J by 1 base, with 7 bases between the two germline ends.

This clonotype was observed a handful of times. This chain uses TRBV29-1 with TRBJ2-1; D gene unclear. There are 16 residues in the CDR3. V lost 1 base to trimming and J lost 0 bases, with 13 bases between them. Germline loops: CDR1 SQVTM, CDR2 ANQGSEA. CDR3 nucleotide sequence: TGCAGCGTTGAAGCCTACGACTCCAGCTCCTACAATGAGCAGTTCTTC. Encoded protein: CSVEAYDSSSYNEQFF.

The chain has TRBV7-3 and TRBJ2-7; 12 bases match TRBD2. V shed 5 bases and J 7 bases; nucleotides not matched to a gene: 6. This CDR3 comprises 14 residues. Germline V lookup: CDR1 SGHTA, CDR2 FQGTGA. CDR3 sequence: CASSKDLAGGEQYF. The DNA for the CDR3 is TGTGCCAGCAGCAAAGATCTAGCGGGAGGGGAGCAGTACTTC.

The chain couples TRBV9 to TRBJ1-3; 9 positions agree with TRBD1. The germline V gene encodes CDR1 SGDLS and CDR2 YYNGEE. There are 15 residues in the CDR3. Unmatched junction bases numbered 5, after V lost 6 bases and J lost 1 base. The CDR3 nucleotides are TGTGCCAGCAAACCGGGACAGGGTTCTGGAAACACCATATATTTT. The encoded protein is CASKPGQGSGNTIYF.

This clonotype has just a few counts. The gene calls are TRBV5-1 and TRBJ2-7; D possibly corresponds to TRBD2 (5 bases). V was shortened by 4 bases and J by 5 bases, with 16 bases between the two germline ends. Germline CDR1 is SGHRS and CDR2 is YFSETQ. CDR3 length equals 14 residues. The CDR3 here is CASSHGLARDEQYF. The DNA for the CDR3 is TGCGCCAGCAGCCATGGACTCGCTAGGGACGAGCAGTACTTC.